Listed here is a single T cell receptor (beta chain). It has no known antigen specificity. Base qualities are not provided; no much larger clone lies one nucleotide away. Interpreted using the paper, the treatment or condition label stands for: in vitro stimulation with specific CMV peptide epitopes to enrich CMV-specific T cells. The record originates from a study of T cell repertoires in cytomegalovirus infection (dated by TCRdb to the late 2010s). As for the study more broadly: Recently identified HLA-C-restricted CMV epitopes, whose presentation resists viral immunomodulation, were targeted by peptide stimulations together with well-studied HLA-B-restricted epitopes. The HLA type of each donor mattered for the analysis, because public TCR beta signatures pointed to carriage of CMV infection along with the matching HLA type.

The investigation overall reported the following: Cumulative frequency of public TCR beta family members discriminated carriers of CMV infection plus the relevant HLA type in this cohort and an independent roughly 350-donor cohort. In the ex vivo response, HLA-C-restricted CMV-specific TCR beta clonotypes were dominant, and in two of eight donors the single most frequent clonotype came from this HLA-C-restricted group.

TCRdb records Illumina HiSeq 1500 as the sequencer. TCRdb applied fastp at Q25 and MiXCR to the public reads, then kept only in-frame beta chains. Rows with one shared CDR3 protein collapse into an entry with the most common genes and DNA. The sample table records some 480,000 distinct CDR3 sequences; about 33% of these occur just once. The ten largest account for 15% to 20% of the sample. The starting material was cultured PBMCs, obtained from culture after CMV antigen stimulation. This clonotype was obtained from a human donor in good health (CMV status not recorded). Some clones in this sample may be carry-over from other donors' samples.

The DNA sequence is as follows: TGTGCCAGCAGTTTGTTCGGGAGGGATGCCTACAATGAGCAGTTCTTC. It translates to CASSLFGRDAYNEQFF. This chain is built from TRBV27 and TRBJ2-1, with 8 central nucleotides matching TRBD2. The CDR3 contains 16 residues, cysteine and phenylalanine counted. The entry retains the CDR3 DNA only, 48 bases that are in frame from base 1. Trimming leaves V shorter by 3 bases and J shorter by 2 bases, with the junction holding 6 bases beyond the gene matches. Taken from the germline V gene (reference sequence), the CDR1 and CDR2 loops are MNHEY and SMNVEV.